The T cell receptor beta chain under discussion was sequenced for a study of shared clonotypes between healthy human individuals. Study-wide context: Each donor contributed plates that comprised three CD4 naive, three CD4 memory, two CD8 naive and one CD8 memory.

This table comes from immunoSEQ multiplex PCR, and its TCRdb copy is limited to in-frame clones, with some not included. The sample consists of 2 million to 3 million clones, over 85% of them appearing once. Source material: naive CD4+ T cells from PBMCs. Subset denoted: CD45RA+ positively selected. The TCR comes from a man in his late teens or twenties in good health. Some clones in this sample may be carry-over from other donors' samples.

The chain's CDR3 is CAWRAGGYYEQYF. The CDR3 bases are TGTGCCTGGAGGGCAGGGGGGTACTACGAGCAGTACTTC. The V and J genes are TRBV30 and TRBJ2-7; D might be TRBD1 (7 bases). Deletions cut 3 bases from V and 3 bases from J, with 12 bases between. Germline V gene lookup returns CDR1 GTSNPN and CDR2 SVGIG (reference sequence). The CDR3 runs 13 residues.